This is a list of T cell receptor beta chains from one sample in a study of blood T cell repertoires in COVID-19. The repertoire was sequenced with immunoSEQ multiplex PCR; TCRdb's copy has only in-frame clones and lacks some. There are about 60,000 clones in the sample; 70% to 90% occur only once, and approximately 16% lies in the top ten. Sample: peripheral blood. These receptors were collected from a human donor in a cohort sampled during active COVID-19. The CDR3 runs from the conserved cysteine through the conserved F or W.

CDR3: CSVDQGDGYTF
V: TRBV29-1
J: TRBJ1-2

CDR3: CASSTGQGGQETQYF
V: TRBV7-2
J: TRBJ2-5

CDR3: CASSHRLAGNEQFF
V: TRBV6-5
J: TRBJ2-1

CDR3: CATSTGLAGGRRLFF
V: TRBV15
J: TRBJ2-1

CDR3: CATSGSGGTDTQYF
V: TRBV24-1
J: TRBJ2-3

CDR3: CAWSVSRDRANYGYTF
V: TRBV30
J: TRBJ1-2

CDR3: CASSLMGGQETQYF
V: TRBV5-1
J: TRBJ2-5

CDR3: CASSSTGGVTGELFF
V: TRBV7-9
J: TRBJ2-2

CDR3: CASSSAAGEQYF
V: TRBV6-2/TRBV6-3
J: TRBJ2-7

CDR3: CASSMGLAGGLETQYF
V: TRBV7-7
J: TRBJ2-5

CDR3: CAARGSNQPQHF
V: TRBV10-3
J: TRBJ1-5

CDR3: CASSIQGAGANVLTF
V: TRBV5-4
J: TRBJ2-6

CDR3: CASSPTGLPYEQYF
V: TRBV18
J: TRBJ2-7

CDR3: CAISDPGRLDEKLFF
V: TRBV10-3
J: TRBJ1-4

CDR3: CASSWRQGAKVMNTEAFF
V: TRBV5-1
J: TRBJ1-1

CDR3: CASRDWGGRNEQYF
V: TRBV7-2
J: TRBJ2-7

CDR3: CASSQRTDEKLFF
V: TRBV11-3
J: TRBJ1-4

CDR3: CASSLGTVNEKLFF
V: TRBV7-6
J: TRBJ1-4

CDR3: CASSWTGGGQETQYF
V: TRBV5-6
J: TRBJ2-5

CDR3: CATSPSGLASYEQYF
V: TRBV15
J: TRBJ2-7

CDR3: CASARGSYEQYF
V: TRBV12-5
J: TRBJ2-7